The 27 T cell receptor beta chains presented below share a single source sample, sequenced in a study of blood T cells in healthy people across ages. A sample-barcoded 5' primer and a J-beta primer mix were used in a second PCR of roughly 7 to 11 cycles. TCRdb re-called the 5' RACE reads through MiXCR, storing one row per CDR3 protein. This sample has some 1.1 million distinct CDR3 sequences, with 35% to 40% found just once. The specimen sequenced was blood. Every receptor here comes from a man aged 18 to 29 in good health.

This clonotype has only one observation. The genes are TRBV20-1 and TRBJ2-3, with TRBD1 as a possible D gene (5 bases). This CDR3 region has 15 residues. The V end lost 1 base, the J end lost 7 bases, and 18 bases lay between the germline ends. Germline CDR1 is DFQATT and CDR2 is SNEGSKA (reference sequence). The CDR3, as DNA: TGCAGTGCTAGAGTTCCGCCTCCAGTGGGGCATACGCAGTATTTT. It is translated as CSARVPPPVGHTQYF.

The rearrangement uses TRBV14 and TRBJ2-4, with D possibly being TRBD2 (5 bases). CDR3 length equals 16 residues. Germline V gene sequence: CDR1 SGHDN, CDR2 FVKESK. The V and J ends lost 1 base and 3 bases respectively, with 13 bases between them. CDR3 DNA sequence: TGTGCCAGCAGCCAAGGCTCTTTCGGGGTCAAAAACATTCAGTACTTC. Its translation is CASSQGSFGVKNIQYF. The variable domain in full, completed from reference TRBV14 and TRBJ2-4, reads EAGVTQFPSHSVIEKGQTVTLRCDPISGHDNLYWYRRVMGKEIKFLLHFVKESKQDESGMPNNRFLAERTGGTYSTLKVQPAELEDSGVYFCASSQGSFGVKNIQYFGAGTRLSVL.

V usage is TRBV10-3 and J usage is TRBJ2-1, with a tentative D call TRBD1 (5 bases). The better agreement between TRBJ2-7 and the DNA end casts doubt on the J call. The CDR3 is 15 amino acids. Germline V lookup: CDR1 ENHRY, CDR2 SYGVKD. CDR3 loop: CAISERQGTYNEQYF. CDR3 sequence (DNA): TGTGCCATCAGTGAGCGGCAGGGCACCTACAATGAGCAGTACTTC.

The chain is built from TRBV29-1 and TRBJ1-3, with D maybe TRBD1 (5 bases). In germline, CDR1 is SQVTM, CDR2 ANQGSEA. The CDR3 runs 15 residues. Deletions cut 4 bases from V and 0 bases from J, with 13 bases between. The CDR3, as DNA: TGCAGCGTTGTGCAGCCGGGACGCTCTGGAAACACCATATATTTT. Translating it yields CSVVQPGRSGNTIYF.

The V and J genes are TRBV7-9 and TRBJ2-7; TRBD1 aligns across 8 bases. CDR3 length: 14 amino acids. V shed 10 bases, J shed 2 bases, and the junction held 10 bases outside the gene matches. The V gene's germline CDR1 is SEHNR and CDR2 FQNEAQ (reference sequence). The CDR3: CAIELGTGPYEQYF. In DNA form, the CDR3 reads TGTGCCATAGAATTAGGGACAGGACCCTACGAGCAGTACTTC.

V and J are TRBV12-3 or TRBV12-4 and TRBJ2-5, with unresolved D. This CDR3 spans 14 amino acids. Deletions cut 3 bases from V and 2 bases from J, with 10 bases between. CDR3 sequence (DNA): TGTGCCAGCAGTTTTTTTTCGCAGCAAGAGACCCAGTACTTC. Protein: CASSFFSQQETQYF.

V usage is TRBV7-2 and J usage is TRBJ1-5; D is unclear. The V gene's germline CDR1 is SGHTA and CDR2 FQGNSA. Deletions cut 3 bases from V and 4 bases from J, with 10 bases between. The CDR3 loop spans 14 amino acids. The CDR3 here is CASSLASTNQPQHF. The CDR3 DNA sequence: TGTGCCAGCAGCTTGGCGTCGACAAATCAGCCCCAGCATTTT.

The V and J genes are TRBV28 and TRBJ2-7, with TRBD2 matching 12 bases. Germline CDR1 and CDR2: MDHEN and SYDVKM. The CDR3 covers 15 residues. Germline trimming cut 6 bases from V and 7 bases from J; bases unmatched to any gene: 10. The CDR3 sequence: CASSSPSGLAGEQYF. The CDR3 bases are TGTGCCAGCAGCTCCCCCTCCGGACTAGCGGGAGAGCAGTACTTC.

This clonotype occurred a few times. The chain joins TRBV4-2 to TRBJ1-1; D perhaps matches TRBD1 (5 bases). Germline V gene data show CDR1 as LGHNA and CDR2 as YNFKEQ. This CDR3 has 13 amino acids. Trimming removed 0 bases at V and 6 bases at J, with 8 bases between. CDR3 protein: CASSQDRGPEAFF. The CDR3 coding sequence is TGTGCCAGCAGCCAAGATCGGGGCCCTGAAGCTTTCTTT.

This chain links TRBV7-3 with TRBJ2-3; no definite D call. The germline V gene has CDR1 SGHTA and CDR2 FQGTGA. V was pared by 1 base and J by 6 bases, with 17 bases between. The CDR3 covers 16 residues. CDR3 protein: CASSLIYRRADDTQYF. In DNA form, the CDR3 reads TGTGCCAGCAGCTTAATATATAGACGAGCAGACGATACGCAGTATTTT.

This clonotype turned up a few times. This chain links TRBV6-6 with TRBJ2-1; the match to TRBD1 covers 9 bases. The CDR3 loop spans 14 amino acids. Per the germline V gene, CDR1 is MNHNY and CDR2 is SVGAGI (reference sequence). Trimming removed 6 bases from V and 8 bases from J; junction bases left unmatched: 8. CDR3 loop: CASRGGQGLYEQFF. The CDR3 nucleotides read TGTGCCAGCAGAGGGGGACAGGGCCTGTATGAGCAGTTCTTC.

This clonotype turned up a few times. The chain joins TRBV4-1 to TRBJ1-2; 7 nucleotides line up with TRBD1. CDR1 and CDR2 (germline): MGHRA, YSYEKL. CDR3 length: 14 amino acids. The V and J ends lost 1 base and 7 bases, in that order; junction bases with no gene match: 6. The CDR3 region is CASSQVTGDIGYTF. DNA for the CDR3: TGCGCCAGCAGCCAAGTTACAGGGGATATTGGCTACACCTTC.

V gene TRBV9 combines with J gene TRBJ2-1; 10 bases line up with TRBD2. V shed 4 bases, J shed 6 bases, and the junction held 10 bases outside the gene matches. The CDR3 loop spans 16 amino acids. Germline V gene sequence: CDR1 SGDLS, CDR2 YYNGEE. This chain's CDR3 is CASSPRLAGNTNEQFF. The CDR3 region has the DNA TGTGCCAGCAGCCCAAGACTAGCGGGCAACACCAATGAGCAGTTCTTC.

The J gene is TRBJ2-6, the V gene TRBV3-1, with D perhaps TRBD2 (5 bases). Germline lookup yields CDR1 LGHDT and CDR2 YNNKEL (reference sequence). This CDR3 contains 18 residues. Trimming took 6 bases from V and 0 from J, leaving 18 bases between them. The CDR3 protein is CASSPSVGGSSGANVLTF. Written as DNA, the CDR3 is TGTGCCAGCAGTCCAAGCGTAGGAGGCAGCTCTGGGGCCAACGTCCTGACTTTC. The whole variable domain, remainder taken from reference TRBV3-1 and TRBJ2-6, is DTAVSQTPKYLVTQMGNDKSIKCEQNLGHDTMYWYKQDSKKFLKIMFSYNNKELIINETVPNRFSPKSPDKAHLNLHINSLELGDSAVYFCASSPSVGGSSGANVLTFGAGSRLTVL.

This chain uses TRBV7-8 with TRBJ2-3; D unresolved. Germline V lookup: CDR1 SGHVS, CDR2 FQNEAQ. The CDR3 loop spans 15 amino acids. Deletions cut 0 bases from V and 2 bases from J, with 9 bases between. Written as DNA, the CDR3 is TGTGCCAGCAGCTTAGCAAGTCCACCCACAGATACGCAGTATTTT. Translated, it gives CASSLASPPTDTQYF.

The rearrangement joins TRBV9 to TRBJ2-1; possible D gene TRBD2, 5 bases. Germline V gives CDR1 SGDLS, CDR2 YYNGEE. Deletions cut 1 base from V and 4 bases from J, with 6 bases between. CDR3 length: 13 residues. CDR3 DNA: TGTGCCAGCAGCGTACGGGAATACAATGAGCAGTTCTTC. Amino acid sequence: CASSVREYNEQFF.

There are many counts of this clonotype. The chain carries TRBV21-1 and TRBJ1-2; TRBD1, as called in the table, went unchecked against the DNA. TRBV21-1 represents a pseudogene. The CDR3 spans 15 residues. CDR3 in DNA: TGTGCCAGCAGCAAAGTGGGGCGGAATACGTCAGGCTACACCTTC. Translation gives CASSKVGRNTSGYTF.

This chain joins TRBV15 and TRBJ2-7; D remains unclear. The V end was cut by 0 bases, the J end by 4 bases, with 13 bases between. CDR1 is LNHNV and CDR2 is YYDKDF in the germline V gene (reference sequence). CDR3 length: 15 residues. DNA for the CDR3: TGTGCCACCAGCAGAGATCTCGCACTTAATTACGAGCAGTACTTC. Protein sequence: CATSRDLALNYEQYF.

In this sample, this clonotype turned up a few times. The chain uses TRBV14 and TRBJ2-1; 7 bases map to TRBD1. The CDR3 contains 13 residues. The germline CDR1 and CDR2 sequences are SGHDN and FVKESK. The V gene end was trimmed by 4 bases and the J gene end by 12 bases; junction bases not matched to a gene: 9. The CDR3 DNA reads as TGTGCCAGCAGCCCCCATTGGGCAGGGGGGCAGTTCTTC. As protein: CASSPHWAGGQFF.

This clonotype appeared a few times. The rearrangement uses TRBV2 and TRBJ2-1, with D tentatively TRBD1 or TRBD2 (6 bases each). Trimming removed 11 bases at V and 3 bases at J, with 23 bases between. This CDR3 has 16 amino acids. Germline CDR1 is SNHLY and CDR2 is FYNNEI. CDR3 DNA sequence: TGTGCCTCTTTCAGGGGTCGGGGGAAAAACTACAATGAGCAGTTCTTC. Translating gives CASFRGRGKNYNEQFF.

This clonotype was seen a few times. J is TRBJ1-1 and V is TRBV2; the D is unclear. The CDR3 is 14 residues long. CDR1 and CDR2 from the germline V gene are SNHLY and FYNNEI. Trimming removed 10 bases at V and 0 bases at J, with 15 bases between. CDR3 sequence reads: CATALRNMNTEAFF. Here the CDR3 DNA reads TGTGCCACAGCGCTCCGGAACATGAACACTGAAGCTTTCTTT.

The chain links TRBV27 to TRBJ2-3; 9 nucleotides agree with TRBD2. There are 14 residues in the CDR3. Trimming cost V 8 bases and J 3 bases; bases outside gene matches: 6. Germline CDR1 is MNHEY and CDR2 is SMNVEV (reference sequence). DNA for the CDR3: TGTGCCAGCCGAAGAGCGGGGGGTACAGATACGCAGTATTTT. Its protein product is CASRRAGGTDTQYF.

As regards this clonotype: A read error may explain this, as a much larger clone is one base away. The chain combines TRBV20-1 with TRBJ2-1, with D perhaps being TRBD1 or TRBD2 (5 bases each). The J call may not be correct, given that the DNA end is closer to TRBJ2-7. The CDR3 is 12 residues long. Germline V lookup: CDR1 DFQATT, CDR2 SNEGSKA (reference sequence). In DNA, the CDR3 is TGCAGTGCCACCCGGGACGGCAATGAGCAGTACTTC. This gives the protein CSATRDGNEQYF.

This clonotype has only a few counts. The rearrangement uses TRBV28 and TRBJ2-5; D perhaps matches TRBD2 (5 bases). The DNA end is a closer match to TRBJ2-7, so the J assignment may be wrong. The CDR3 contains 15 residues. Germline V gene data show CDR1 as MDHEN and CDR2 as SYDVKM. CDR3 protein: CASSSRTLARGEQYF. In DNA form, the CDR3 reads TGTGCCAGCAGTTCCAGGACTTTAGCCCGCGGCGAGCAGTACTTC.

This chain joins TRBV28 and TRBJ1-2, with 7 bases matching TRBD1. Germline V gene sequence: CDR1 MDHEN, CDR2 SYDVKM. With V trimmed by 4 bases and J by 7 bases, 6 bases remained unmatched. The CDR3 has 13 amino acids. DNA for the CDR3: TGTGCCAGCAGTTCCTTGACAGGGTTTGGCTACACCTTC. Translated, it gives CASSSLTGFGYTF.

A few counts support this clonotype. J is TRBJ2-1 and V is TRBV4-2; D is undetermined. From germline, CDR1 is LGHNA and CDR2 YNFKEQ. The CDR3 consists of 14 residues. The germline V and J ends were trimmed by 4 bases and 9 bases, with 16 bases remaining between them. The CDR3 protein is CASSPPGDYGEQFF. The CDR3 region has the DNA TGTGCCAGCAGCCCCCCAGGTGATTACGGTGAGCAGTTCTTC.

The V and J genes are TRBV6-6 and TRBJ1-2, with 7 bases aligning to TRBD1. This CDR3 contains 15 residues. The V segment lost 6 bases and the J segment 8 bases; nucleotides outside the gene matches: 15. Germline V CDR1 and CDR2: MNHNY, SVGAGI (reference sequence). CDR3 nucleotides: TGTGCCAGCAGCCCCGGGACAGCTGAGGCGGGCGGCTACACCTTC. Its translation: CASSPGTAEAGGYTF.